This paragraph reports one T cell receptor beta chain. Original methodology: Amplifying reference gene primers gave estimates of nucleated cell counts. Some clones are missing from TCRdb's copy, which holds only in-frame ones; the method was immunoSEQ multiplex PCR. V, J and clone size are taken as reported in that table, and D and trimming were inferred from the DNA itself. The table records approximately 170,000 clones, roughly nine tenths of them present only once. This sample was included in a study of blood T cell repertoires in COVID-19. Study-wide context: There were acute and convalescent COVID-19 samples, and they came from the United States, Italy and Spain. The cDNA or gDNA used as material had been derived from T cells, B-cell-depleted T cells, or PBMCs.

CDR3 length: 14 amino acids. CDR1 and CDR2 (germline): MNHEY, SMNVEV (reference sequence). The ends were cut back, 3 bases at V and 4 bases at J, with 12 bases in the middle. Sequencing was performed on peripheral blood. The chain links TRBV27 to TRBJ1-1; possible D gene TRBD1, 5 bases. The TCR originated in a man younger than 35 who had recovered from COVID-19. In DNA, the CDR3 is TGTGCCAGCAGTTTTTCCCCCCAGGGCACTGAAGCTTTCTTT. This sequence encodes CASSFSPQGTEAFF.